The 10 T cell receptor beta chains below all came from one sample that was sequenced in a study of identical twins. In TCRdb, the 5' RACE reads were re-called with MiXCR into one record per CDR3 protein. Of hundreds of thousands of distinct CDR3 sequences listed, 18% are singletons. These data also formed part of another study, on T cells expressing NK-cell markers.

Material: PBMCs. Receptors originate from a woman aged 18-30 years in good health.

This chain links TRBV23-1 with TRBJ2-6, with D possibly being TRBD1 (6 bases). TRBV23-1 is an ORF for which the function is uncertain. V shed 3 bases and J shed 3 bases, with 15 bases lying between them. The CDR3 contains 17 residues. The CDR3 coding sequence is TGCGCCAGCAGTCACATGTTAGGGGGATTTGGGGCCAACGTCCTGACTTTC. This encodes CASSHMLGGFGANVLTF.

This clonotype was recorded a few times. The rearrangement links TRBV20-1 to TRBJ1-1; no definite D call. Per the germline V gene, CDR1 is DFQATT and CDR2 is SNEGSKA (reference sequence). V dropped 4 bases and J dropped 2 bases, with 5 bases sitting between them. The CDR3 runs to 11 residues. The CDR3 loop reads CSATPNTEAFF. The CDR3 coding sequence is TGCAGTGCTACCCCCAACACTGAAGCTTTCTTT.

This clonotype appeared a few times. The J gene is TRBJ2-1, the V gene TRBV29-1; 9 bases line up with TRBD1. V was pared by 5 bases and J by 7 bases, with 12 bases of the junction left unmatched. Germline lookup yields CDR1 SQVTM and CDR2 ANQGSEA. The CDR3 loop spans 15 amino acids. DNA for the CDR3: TGCAGCGTTCGTCTACCGGGGACAGGGTTAAATGAGCAGTTCTTC. Translation: CSVRLPGTGLNEQFF.

This clonotype was detected a few times. This chain joins TRBV9 and TRBJ2-2; the match to TRBD2 covers 9 bases. J was trimmed by 6 bases and V by 0 bases; bases with no gene match: 12. CDR1 is SGDLS, CDR2 YYNGEE, per germline. This CDR3 has 18 amino acids. The CDR3 reads CASSVATRSAGGPGELFF. CDR3 nucleotide sequence: TGTGCCAGCAGCGTAGCTACAAGGTCCGCGGGGGGGCCCGGGGAGCTGTTTTTT.

This clonotype showed up just a few times. The chain recombines TRBV6-1 with TRBJ2-5; TRBD1 or TRBD2 may be the D gene (6 bases each). CDR1 is MNHNS and CDR2 is SASEGT in the germline V gene. Between the trimmed V and J ends, which lost 6 bases and 2 bases, there was a span of 16 bases. This CDR3 has 15 residues. The CDR3 DNA is TGTGCCAGCAGCCATTTAGGGGGGCCGCAAGAGACCCAGTACTTC. Its translation: CASSHLGGPQETQYF.

This sequence joins TRBV10-3 and TRBJ2-5; tentative D call: TRBD2 (7 bases). The V and J ends lost 3 bases and 4 bases respectively, with 12 bases between them. This CDR3 contains 14 residues. Germline V lookup: CDR1 ENHRY, CDR2 SYGVKD. The chain's CDR3 is CAISDPRGGETQYF. Written as DNA, the CDR3 is TGTGCCATCAGTGACCCAAGGGGGGGAGAGACCCAGTACTTC.

The chain couples TRBV7-2 to TRBJ2-7; no firm D call. The CDR3 totals 14 residues. Germline V CDR1 and CDR2: SGHTA, FQGNSA. V was shortened by 5 bases and J by 6 bases, with 17 bases between the two germline ends. The CDR3 bases are TGTGCCAGCAGCCCGGAAGCAGGAGTGAGCGAGCAGTACTTC. Protein sequence: CASSPEAGVSEQYF.

This clonotype was counted many times. The chain carries TRBV12-3 or TRBV12-4 and TRBJ1-2; perhaps TRBD1 as D (6 bases). The ends were cut back, 5 bases at V and 1 base at J, with 11 bases in the middle. The CDR3 extends over 14 amino acids. CDR3 amino acids: CASSARTVNYGYTF. CDR3 nucleotide sequence: TGTGCCAGCAGTGCCCGGACAGTTAACTATGGCTACACCTTC.

The rearrangement joins TRBV20-1 to TRBJ2-7; the match to TRBD2 covers 9 bases. This CDR3 comprises 16 residues. Unmatched junction bases numbered 11, after V lost 0 bases and J lost 5 bases. The germline V gene encodes CDR1 DFQATT and CDR2 SNEGSKA (reference sequence). The CDR3 sequence: CSARDPSGRPTDEQYF. The CDR3 region has the DNA TGCAGTGCTAGAGATCCGAGCGGGAGGCCTACAGACGAGCAGTACTTC.

Notes on this clonotype: One junction end disagrees with the germline gene, perhaps due to a read error. The V and J genes are TRBV12-5 and TRBJ1-4; TRBD1 agrees at 7 bases. The CDR3 is 15 residues long. Looked up from germline, CDR1 is LGHNT and CDR2 is FRNRAP. CDR3 region: CASGGGTAVRERLFF. The CDR3 DNA reads as TGTGCTAGTGGTGGCGGGACAGCTGTTCGCGAAAGACTGTTTTTT.